The entry below describes one T cell receptor (beta chain). This sample is drawn from a study of T cell responses to AZD1222 COVID-19 vaccine. Data came from immunoSEQ multiplex PCR; TCRdb stores just in-frame clones and leaves some out. The repertoire holds some 200,000 clones, about 89% seen once, with approximately 3.7% in the top ten. The germline V gene encodes CDR1 SGHVS and CDR2 FQNEAQ. The CDR3 spans 12 residues. Trimming left V 1 base short and J 8 bases short, with 5 bases between. The J gene is TRBJ1-4, the V gene TRBV7-8; no clear D gene. Sample: peripheral blood, taken 28 days after the second AZD1222 dose. This receptor was taken from an adult who received the AZD1222 COVID-19 vaccine. CDR3 loop: CASSLEPEKLFF. The DNA of the CDR3 is TGTGCCAGCAGCTTAGAACCCGAAAAACTGTTTTTT.